Listed below are T cell receptor beta chains from one sample, sequenced in a study of blood T cell repertoires in COVID-19. Profiling relied on immunoSEQ multiplex PCR, and the TCRdb table lists in-frame clones only, not all of them. The repertoire holds about 46,000 clones, more than 75% seen once, with 15% in the top ten. The sequenced sample consisted of peripheral blood. These receptors came from a human donor in a cohort sampled during active COVID-19. Both conserved end residues are part of each CDR3. Each record gives: J gene, V gene, CDR3 length, CDR3 protein.

j_call: TRBJ2-7
v_call: TRBV29-1
cdr3_length: 14
cdr3_aa: CSVGTSGSAYEQYF

j_call: TRBJ1-1
v_call: TRBV18
cdr3_length: 14
cdr3_aa: CASSSGQGGTEAFF

j_call: TRBJ2-1
v_call: TRBV7-6
cdr3_length: 15
cdr3_aa: CASSPQGEIYNEQFF

j_call: TRBJ2-1
v_call: TRBV11-2
cdr3_length: 15
cdr3_aa: CASSPLMGGYNEQFF

j_call: TRBJ1-6
v_call: TRBV9
cdr3_length: 14
cdr3_aa: CASSVEQGNSPLHF

j_call: TRBJ1-6
v_call: TRBV7-2
cdr3_length: 14
cdr3_aa: CASRKEGAGSPLHF

j_call: TRBJ2-2
v_call: TRBV4-2
cdr3_length: 18
cdr3_aa: CASSQGSQGALVTGELFF

j_call: TRBJ1-5
v_call: TRBV7-2
cdr3_length: 14
cdr3_aa: CASSQNLGNQPQHF

j_call: TRBJ1-1
v_call: TRBV12-5
cdr3_length: 13
cdr3_aa: CASGLDRVAEAFF

j_call: TRBJ2-6
v_call: TRBV6-5
cdr3_length: 15
cdr3_aa: CASRGGGAGANVLTF

j_call: TRBJ1-4
v_call: TRBV4-3
cdr3_length: 18
cdr3_aa: CASSQDVQGAATNEKLFF

j_call: TRBJ2-1
v_call: TRBV10-2
cdr3_length: 13
cdr3_aa: CASSERENNEQFF

j_call: TRBJ2-1
v_call: TRBV9
cdr3_length: 14
cdr3_aa: CASSVGLAGGEQFF

j_call: TRBJ2-7
v_call: TRBV11-2
cdr3_length: 14
cdr3_aa: CASSSTSGGGEQYF

j_call: TRBJ2-2
v_call: TRBV5-1
cdr3_length: 16
cdr3_aa: CASSPTGDQDTGELFF

j_call: TRBJ1-5
v_call: TRBV7-8
cdr3_length: 12
cdr3_aa: CASSWERQPQHF

j_call: TRBJ2-7
v_call: TRBV24-1
cdr3_length: 14
cdr3_aa: CATSDRGSPYEQYF

j_call: TRBJ1-3
v_call: TRBV30
cdr3_length: 15
cdr3_aa: CAWSSIGVRENTIYF

j_call: TRBJ2-5
v_call: TRBV5-4
cdr3_length: 14
cdr3_aa: CASSFYALQETQYF

j_call: TRBJ2-4
v_call: TRBV2
cdr3_length: 18
cdr3_aa: CASSEVRQGASAKNIQYF

j_call: TRBJ2-1
v_call: TRBV5-5
cdr3_length: 15
cdr3_aa: CASSQEGLAGNEQFF

j_call: TRBJ2-7
v_call: TRBV9
cdr3_length: 15
cdr3_aa: CASSAAGTGAYEQYF

j_call: TRBJ2-7
v_call: TRBV5-5
cdr3_length: 16
cdr3_aa: CASSMTGTGVSYEQYF

j_call: TRBJ2-1
v_call: TRBV3-1/TRBV3-2
cdr3_length: 15
cdr3_aa: CASSRGLAGSNEQFF

j_call: TRBJ2-4
v_call: TRBV5-5
cdr3_length: 16
cdr3_aa: CASSFDGQGAWNIQYF

j_call: TRBJ1-5
v_call: TRBV7-8
cdr3_length: 16
cdr3_aa: CASSPLLAQGNQPQHF

j_call: TRBJ2-3
v_call: TRBV7-3
cdr3_length: 15
cdr3_aa: CASSLTGQGWDTQYF

j_call: TRBJ2-2
v_call: TRBV10-3
cdr3_length: 14
cdr3_aa: CATRGTANTGELFF

j_call: TRBJ2-7
v_call: TRBV5-1
cdr3_length: 16
cdr3_aa: CASTPGQGAWIYEQYF

j_call: TRBJ1-4
v_call: TRBV2
cdr3_length: 14
cdr3_aa: CASRVLRVNEKLFF

j_call: TRBJ2-1
v_call: TRBV5-4
cdr3_length: 16
cdr3_aa: CASSRGLASVDNEQFF

j_call: TRBJ1-2
v_call: TRBV15
cdr3_length: 15
cdr3_aa: CATSRSGTANYGYTF

j_call: TRBJ1-1
v_call: TRBV18
cdr3_length: 16
cdr3_aa: CASSQTGGEVKTEAFF

j_call: TRBJ1-2
v_call: TRBV2
cdr3_length: 13
cdr3_aa: CASSGTGASGYTF

j_call: TRBJ1-1
v_call: TRBV4-1
cdr3_length: 16
cdr3_aa: CASSPKGRTQDTEAFF

j_call: TRBJ2-1
v_call: TRBV18
cdr3_length: 18
cdr3_aa: CASSPIASGRVNYNEQFF

j_call: TRBJ2-5
v_call: TRBV15
cdr3_length: 19
cdr3_aa: CATSRDQGRSGGFGETQYF

j_call: TRBJ2-7
v_call: TRBV28
cdr3_length: 15
cdr3_aa: CASSLPGSLGYEQYF

j_call: TRBJ2-1
v_call: TRBV6-5
cdr3_length: 13
cdr3_aa: CASSYGRMGEQFF

j_call: TRBJ2-7
v_call: TRBV7-6
cdr3_length: 14
cdr3_aa: CASSSAGARGEQYF

j_call: TRBJ1-2
v_call: TRBV7-3
cdr3_length: 14
cdr3_aa: CASRLTGGAYGYTF

j_call: TRBJ2-7
v_call: TRBV5-1
cdr3_length: 16
cdr3_aa: CASSRGLARLENEQYF

j_call: TRBJ1-2
v_call: TRBV27
cdr3_length: 16
cdr3_aa: CASSLRGQGADYGYTF

j_call: TRBJ2-6
v_call: TRBV30
cdr3_length: 15
cdr3_aa: CAWSVWRSGANVLTF

j_call: TRBJ1-5
v_call: TRBV6-2/TRBV6-3
cdr3_length: 14
cdr3_aa: CASSYSGSNQPQHF

j_call: TRBJ2-7
v_call: TRBV11-2
cdr3_length: 16
cdr3_aa: CASSQLAGGSTYEQYF

j_call: TRBJ2-7
v_call: TRBV9
cdr3_length: 15
cdr3_aa: CASSVGVAGGYEQYF

j_call: TRBJ2-7
v_call: TRBV5-4
cdr3_length: 12
cdr3_aa: CASSLLGYEQYF

j_call: TRBJ1-5
v_call: TRBV6-6
cdr3_length: 15
cdr3_aa: CASSYPGGGGQPQHF

j_call: TRBJ2-7
v_call: TRBV6-6
cdr3_length: 12
cdr3_aa: CASRPTSGEQYF

j_call: TRBJ2-1
v_call: TRBV27
cdr3_length: 14
cdr3_aa: CASSLGAAYNEQFF

j_call: TRBJ1-4
v_call: TRBV6-5
cdr3_length: 14
cdr3_aa: CASRAPGQGEKLFF

j_call: TRBJ2-7
v_call: TRBV10-2
cdr3_length: 13
cdr3_aa: CASSGGISYEQYF

j_call: TRBJ2-7
v_call: TRBV27
cdr3_length: 16
cdr3_aa: CASSPGLLAVTYEQYF

j_call: TRBJ2-7
v_call: TRBV11-2
cdr3_length: 16
cdr3_aa: CASSLDSPTGIGEQYF

j_call: TRBJ2-3
v_call: TRBV11-2
cdr3_length: 16
cdr3_aa: CASSLLQGQVADTQYF

j_call: TRBJ2-7
v_call: TRBV5-5
cdr3_length: 18
cdr3_aa: CASSLGGRSGRSSYEQYF